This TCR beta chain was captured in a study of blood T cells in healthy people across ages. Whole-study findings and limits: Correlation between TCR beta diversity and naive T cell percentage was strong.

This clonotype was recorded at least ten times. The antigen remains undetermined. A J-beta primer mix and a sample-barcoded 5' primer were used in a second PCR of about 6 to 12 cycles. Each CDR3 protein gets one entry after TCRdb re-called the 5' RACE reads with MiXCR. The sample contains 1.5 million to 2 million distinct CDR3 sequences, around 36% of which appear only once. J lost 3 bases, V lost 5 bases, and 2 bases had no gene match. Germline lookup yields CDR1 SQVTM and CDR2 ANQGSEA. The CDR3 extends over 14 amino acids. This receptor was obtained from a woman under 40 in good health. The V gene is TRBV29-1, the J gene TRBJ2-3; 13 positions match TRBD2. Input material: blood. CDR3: CSVSGLAGTDTQYF. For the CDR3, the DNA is TGCAGCGTTTCGGGACTAGCGGGGACAGATACGCAGTATTTT.